This T cell receptor beta chain is drawn from a study of breast tumors, draining lymph nodes, adjacent tissues (dated by TCRdb to the mid-2010s). Concerning the study at large: The study compared TCR beta repertoires across tumor, adjacent nontumor tissue and axillary lymph nodes from breast cancer patients. The study was designed to assess the relationships and possible T-cell exchange between tumor, surrounding tissue and draining lymph node repertoires in human breast cancer. Overall study outcomes, separate from this receptor: T-cell repertoire diversity in tumors was found to be lower than in lymph nodes but higher than in nontumor tissue, and preferential V and J gene usage was observed. Tumor and nontumor tissue repertoires were significantly more similar in luminal-like than in basal-like breast cancer. The conclusion that tumor T cells originate in lymph nodes was framed as consistent with a hypothesis rather than directly demonstrated. The data were judged consistent with most tumor T cells deriving from the lymph node and then expanding within tumor tissue.

From a lookup of the germline V gene, CDR1 and CDR2 are SGHAT and FQNNGV. V lost 0 bases and J lost 8 bases; the stretch between them is 8 bases long. The CDR3 runs 13 amino acids, cysteine and phenylalanine included. Kept here is only the CDR3 DNA, which spans 39 bases and is read in frame from base 1. A note on this clonotype: The antigen it binds to is not known. The input lacks base qualities; no much larger clone sits a single base away.

The adjacent samples were made up of nontumor breast tissue around the tumor. The run used an Illumina HiSeq 2000. TCR beta chain libraries were generated by multiplex PCR amplification. High-throughput sequencing was used to analyze the amplified TCR beta chain products. The raw public reads went through TCRdb reprocessing: fastp at Q25, MiXCR clone calling, in-frame beta chains kept. Entries are consolidated by CDR3 protein sequence, retaining the most common genes and DNA. The sample table lists about 24,000 distinct CDR3 sequences, 68% of them with a count of one. Around a quarter of the sample rests with the top ten.

The TCR comes from a female donor with breast cancer. Some clones in this sample may be carry-over from other donors' samples. The V and J segments used are TRBV11-2 and TRBJ2-1, and possibly TRBD1, on 5 matching bases. The sample taken for sequencing was tumor-adjacent breast tissue. The DNA sequence follows: TGTGCCAGCAGCTTAGATTTGGGGCATGAGCAGTTCTTC. This sequence encodes CASSLDLGHEQFF.